This note documents a single T cell receptor (beta chain) sequence. Thyroid surgery had not been preceded by any treatment in any patient. The sample belongs to a study of metastatic and nonmetastatic thyroid tumors. Trimming cost V 1 base and J 6 bases, with 7 bases left between them. CDR1 is LGHNT and CDR2 is FRNRAP in the germline V gene. This CDR3 spans 12 amino acids. TCRdb redid the clone calls on the PCR reads using MiXCR. The data hold thousands of clones, with 30% to 40% observed a single time. The specimen was adjacent normal tissue. V and J are TRBV12-5 and TRBJ2-7; a weak D match, TRBD2 (6 bases). The sequence came from a female donor with papillary thyroid cancer or a benign thyroid nodule (not recorded which). Some clones in this sample may be carry-over from other donors' samples. For the CDR3, the DNA is TGTGCTAGTGGTTTGGGGGGGGTCGAGCAGTACTTC. Translation: CASGLGGVEQYF.